Listed here are 25 T cell receptor beta chains from one sample, sequenced in a study of cytomegalovirus exposure and HLA in healthy donors (dated by TCRdb to the late 2010s). Preparation of the library involved the immunoSEQ multiplex PCR assay. For the multiplex PCR, a mixture combining 60 forward primers for TCR Vbeta segments and 13 reverse primers for TCR Jbeta segments was used. TCRdb mirrors the immuneACCESS table, restricted to in-frame sequences. Some clones are absent from its copies; in checked studies, under half trace to an unresolved V gene, and the reason for the others is unknown. This sample gives around 190,000 clones in total; over 65% of them show up just once. The ten largest clones add up to around 3.6% of the sample. Sequencing used PBMCs. The receptors were sampled from a man between 35 and 55 years old in good health and CMV-seropositive.

CDR3: CASSPAGGNEQFF. CDR3 nucleotide sequence: TGTGCCAGCAGCCCGGCAGGGGGAAATGAGCAGTTCTTC. V and J are TRBV5-6 and TRBJ2-1, with 7 bases aligning to TRBD1. Losses at the gene ends were 4 bases for V and 7 bases for J; bases not matched to a gene: 5. Germline V gene data show CDR1 as SGHDT and CDR2 as YYEEEE. This CDR3 is 13 amino acids long.

The V call is TRBV7-9, the J call TRBJ1-2; D call uncertain. Trimming took 1 base from V and 6 from J, leaving 6 bases between them. The CDR3 runs 12 residues. Germline V gives CDR1 SEHNR, CDR2 FQNEAQ (reference sequence). CDR3 DNA: TGTGCCAGCAGCTTAGTAGCTGATGGCTACACCTTC. This sequence encodes CASSLVADGYTF.

The chain joins TRBV4-2 to TRBJ1-1, with 9 bases lining up with TRBD1. Trimming cost V 0 bases and J 7 bases; bases outside gene matches: 12. The CDR3 is made up of 17 amino acids. Germline CDR1 LGHNA, CDR2 YNFKEQ. The CDR3 spells CASSQEIRLGTGREAFF. As DNA, the CDR3 is TGTGCCAGCAGCCAAGAAATCCGTTTAGGGACAGGGCGTGAAGCTTTCTTT.

V usage is TRBV2 and J usage is TRBJ2-7, with 10 bases lining up with TRBD2. Trimming removed 6 bases from V and 2 bases from J; junction bases left unmatched: 7. The germline gives CDR1 SNHLY, CDR2 FYNNEI. The CDR3 has 15 residues. The CDR3 DNA follows: TGTGCCAGCAGGCCCGCTAGCGGGAGTCCCTACGAGCAGTACTTC. This translates into CASRPASGSPYEQYF.

This chain joins TRBV28 and TRBJ2-1; possible D gene TRBD2, 5 bases. The germline V and J ends were trimmed by 5 bases and 7 bases, with 18 bases remaining between them. Per the germline V gene, CDR1 is MDHEN and CDR2 is SYDVKM. CDR3 length: 15 residues. CDR3 amino acids: CASSPHPGESNEQFF. The DNA of the CDR3 is TGTGCCAGCAGTCCGCACCCCGGGGAATCTAATGAGCAGTTCTTC.

This chain uses TRBV5-1 with TRBJ1-4, with D possibly being TRBD1 (5 bases). From germline, CDR1 is SGHRS and CDR2 YFSETQ. Trimming removed 2 bases from V and 12 bases from J, with 14 bases in between. The CDR3 spans 13 residues. The CDR3, as DNA: TGCGCCAGCAGCTTTGATCGTTCGGGGGAACTGTTTTTT. It yields the protein CASSFDRSGELFF.

V usage is TRBV10-2 and J usage is TRBJ2-7; 7 bases align to TRBD1. CDR1 WSHSY and CDR2 SAAADI come from the germline V gene. J was trimmed by 0 bases and V by 10 bases; bases with no gene match: 0. The CDR3 extends over 11 amino acids. The CDR3 protein is CATGGSYEQYF. CDR3 coding DNA: TGCGCCACAGGGGGCTCCTACGAGCAGTACTTC.

The chain joins TRBV27 to TRBJ2-2; TRBD1 matches at 11 bases. The germline V gene encodes CDR1 MNHEY and CDR2 SMNVEV (reference sequence). V dropped 5 bases and J dropped 3; count of bases not matched to a gene: 2. The CDR3 extends over 15 amino acids. CDR3 nucleotide sequence: TGTGCCAGCAGTCAGGGACAGGGGGACACCGGGGAGCTGTTTTTT. It specifies CASSQGQGDTGELFF.

V is TRBV15 and J is TRBJ1-6; TRBD1 is a possible D gene (6 bases). V lost 3 bases, J lost 0 bases, and 15 bases lay in between. The length of the CDR3 is 18 residues. CDR1 and CDR2 (germline): LNHNV, YYDKDF (reference sequence). Written as DNA, the CDR3 is TGTGCCACCAGCAGGAAAGCGGGACAATACTCCTATAATTCACCCCTCCACTTT. Translating gives CATSRKAGQYSYNSPLHF.

The genes are TRBV19 and TRBJ2-1; TRBD1 is a possible D gene (5 bases). The CDR3 runs to 15 residues. Trimming pared 9 bases from V and 4 bases from J, leaving 19 bases between. CDR1 is LNHDA and CDR2 is SQIVND in the germline V gene (reference sequence). CDR3 region: CASSDSSGLYNEQFF. The CDR3 nucleotides read TGTGCCAGCTCAGACTCCTCAGGGCTGTACAATGAGCAGTTCTTC.

This rearrangement joins TRBV5-1 to TRBJ2-5; no reliable D call. This CDR3 spans 16 amino acids. Germline-derived CDR1 and CDR2 are SGHRS and YFSETQ. Trimming took 1 base from V and 3 from J, leaving 16 bases between them. The CDR3 loop reads CASSLSPVTPEETQYF. The DNA of the CDR3 is TGCGCCAGCAGCTTGAGCCCCGTCACCCCCGAAGAGACCCAGTACTTC. Based on the CDR3 plus reference TRBV5-1 and TRBJ2-5, the full variable domain is KAGVTQTPRYLIKTRGQQVTLSCSPISGHRSVSWYQQTPGQGLQFLFEYFSETQRNKGNFPGRFSGRQFSNSRSEMNVSTLELGDSALYLCASSLSPVTPEETQYFGPGTRLLVL.

The CDR3 DNA is TGTGCCAGCAGCTTAGCGCCAGGGAACACCGGGGAGCTGTTTTTT. Translation: CASSLAPGNTGELFF. The rearrangement joins TRBV7-9 to TRBJ2-2; no definite D call. There are 15 residues in the CDR3. Trimming shortened V by 0 bases and J by 1 base, and 6 bases separated the two germline ends. Germline values: CDR1 SEHNR, CDR2 FQNEAQ (reference sequence).

The V and J genes are TRBV12-2 and TRBJ2-1; TRBD1 reflects the table's D call only, with no check against the DNA. TRBV12-2 corresponds to a pseudogene. The CDR3 length is 16 residues. The CDR3: CASRPCPTVCYNEQFF. The CDR3 DNA is TGTGCAAGTCGCCCTTGTCCCACAGTTTGCTACAATGAGCAGTTCTTC.

J is TRBJ1-1 and V is TRBV7-9, with D maybe TRBD1 (5 bases). Germline CDR1 reads SEHNR; CDR2 reads FQNEAQ (reference sequence). Between the trimmed V and J ends, which lost 4 bases and 6 bases, there was a span of 12 bases. CDR3 length equals 13 residues. This CDR3 reads CASSYLTVPEAFF. The CDR3 DNA is TGTGCCAGCAGCTACCTGACAGTTCCTGAAGCTTTCTTT.

The chain links TRBV4-1 to TRBJ2-7; a possible D gene is TRBD1 (6 bases). The ends were cut back, 0 bases at V and 3 bases at J, with 15 bases in the middle. CDR1 MGHRA and CDR2 YSYEKL come from the germline V gene. The CDR3 consists of 16 residues. In nucleotides, the CDR3 is TGCGCCAGCAGCCAAGAGGGTCAACAGGGCGACTACGAGCAGTACTTC. This sequence encodes CASSQEGQQGDYEQYF.

The chain carries TRBV27 and TRBJ2-2, with D unclear. V was cut by 8 bases and J by 4 bases, with 14 bases left in between. Germline-derived CDR1 and CDR2 are MNHEY and SMNVEV (reference sequence). CDR3 length: 14 amino acids. CDR3 region: CASLVAVGTGELFF. CDR3 coding DNA: TGTGCCAGCTTGGTCGCGGTGGGCACCGGGGAGCTGTTTTTT.

This rearrangement joins TRBV6-1 to TRBJ2-2, with D perhaps TRBD2 (5 bases). Trimming removed 7 bases at V and 6 bases at J, with 12 bases between. The CDR3 totals 13 residues. The germline V gene encodes CDR1 MNHNS and CDR2 SASEGT. This chain's CDR3 is CASKNSEAGELFF. The CDR3 bases are TGTGCCAGCAAGAATAGCGAGGCCGGGGAGCTGTTTTTT.

The gene calls are TRBV7-9 and TRBJ1-1, with a weak D call TRBD1 (5 bases). The CDR3 consists of 12 residues. The V and J ends lost 5 bases and 5 bases respectively, with 9 bases between them. Germline V CDR1 and CDR2: SEHNR, FQNEAQ (reference sequence). The CDR3 region has the DNA TGTGCCAGCAGCCCGGGGGGTACTGAAGCTTTCTTT. Translating it yields CASSPGGTEAFF.

V usage is TRBV5-4 and J usage is TRBJ1-6, with D possibly TRBD1 on 6 matching bases. V was clipped by 4 bases and J by 11 bases, with 16 bases between them. Germline-derived CDR1 and CDR2 are SGHNT and YYREEE (reference sequence). The CDR3 spans 14 residues. For the CDR3, the DNA is TGTGCCAGCAGCGCCAGAGGGGGTAGGACACCCCTCCACTTT. This encodes CASSARGGRTPLHF.

This clone was seen a handful of times. This chain links TRBV27 with TRBJ2-7, with 7 bases lining up with TRBD2. Looked up from germline, CDR1 is MNHEY and CDR2 is SMNVEV (reference sequence). V was pared by 5 bases and J by 2 bases, with 6 bases of the junction left unmatched. CDR3 length: 14 amino acids. The CDR3 protein is CASSPSGTTYEQYF. Here the CDR3 DNA reads TGTGCCAGCAGTCCTAGCGGAACCACCTACGAGCAGTACTTC.

The V gene is TRBV7-9, the J gene TRBJ1-6, with a tentative D call TRBD1 (6 bases). This CDR3 has 12 amino acids. Trimming took off 8 bases at V and 13 bases at J, with 15 bases between the two ends. From germline, CDR1 is SEHNR and CDR2 FQNEAQ (reference sequence). DNA for the CDR3: TGTGCCAGCTGTCCACAGGGCGGTCCCCTCCACTTT. Its translation is CASCPQGGPLHF.

J is TRBJ1-4 and V is TRBV7-2; D is uncertain. The CDR3 totals 15 residues. V lost 4 bases and J 7 bases, leaving 16 bases between the germline ends. From germline, CDR1 is SGHTA and CDR2 FQGNSA. The DNA for the CDR3 is TGTGCCAGCAGCTCGAGCGGGGTGAGGGCTGAAAAACTGTTTTTT. Translating gives CASSSSGVRAEKLFF.

The CDR3 nucleotides read TGCAGCGCACAACCGGGACACAAGAACACTGAAGCTTTCTTT. Protein product: CSAQPGHKNTEAFF. The chain has TRBV29-1 and TRBJ1-1; D possibly corresponds to TRBD1 (6 bases). The CDR3 length is 14 residues. V was pared by 7 bases and J by 1 base, with 16 bases between. Germline V gene lookup returns CDR1 SQVTM and CDR2 ANQGSEA.

The chain employs TRBV2 and TRBJ2-7; 7 bases are a match to TRBD1. The CDR3 is 15 amino acids. The germline V gene encodes CDR1 SNHLY and CDR2 FYNNEI. V lost 2 bases, J lost 2 bases, and 6 bases stayed unmatched. The CDR3 protein is CASSEQGQGAYEQYF. The CDR3 region has the DNA TGTGCCAGCAGTGAACAGGGTCAGGGGGCCTACGAGCAGTACTTC.

The V gene is TRBV11-2, the J gene TRBJ1-1; TRBD1 agrees at 7 bases. Losses at the gene ends were 5 bases for V and 0 bases for J; bases not matched to a gene: 6. The germline V gene encodes CDR1 SGHAT and CDR2 FQNNGV. This CDR3 spans 15 amino acids. CDR3 amino acids: CASSKTGVMNTEAFF. In nucleotides, the CDR3 is TGTGCCAGCAGCAAAACAGGGGTCATGAACACTGAAGCTTTCTTT.